A single sample is the source of the 8 T cell receptor beta chains below, sequenced in a study of T cell repertoires in cytomegalovirus infection. MiXCR, run by TCRdb on the reads, gives a single entry per CDR3 protein. This table has hundreds of thousands of distinct CDR3 sequences, 25% to 35% appearing once. What these receptors recognize is not known. The specimen was cultured PBMCs, collected from culture after CMV antigen stimulation. These receptor sequences come from a human donor in good health (CMV status not recorded). Some clones in this sample may be carry-over from other donors' samples.

The rearrangement joins TRBV5-6 to TRBJ2-7, with TRBD1 identical over 9 bases. V shed 1 base, J shed 3 bases, and the junction held 5 bases outside the gene matches. CDR1 is SGHDT, CDR2 YYEEEE, per germline. This CDR3 has 15 amino acids. The CDR3 DNA reads TGTGCCAGCAGCTTGCTGGGGACAGGGAGCTACGAGCAGTACTTC. Residues: CASSLLGTGSYEQYF.

The chain recombines TRBV5-6 with TRBJ2-5, with 9 bases identical to TRBD1. The CDR3 is 14 residues long. CDR1 and CDR2 (germline): SGHDT, YYEEEE. V was clipped by 4 bases and J by 4 bases; unmatched bases: 5. CDR3 loop: CASSGTGRAETQYF. In DNA form, the CDR3 reads TGTGCCAGCAGCGGGACAGGGCGAGCAGAGACCCAGTACTTC.

The chain employs TRBV5-1 and TRBJ2-2; D not certain. Trimming removed 1 base from V and 3 bases from J, with 7 bases in between. CDR1 and CDR2 from the germline V gene are SGHRS and YFSETQ. This CDR3 comprises 14 residues. The CDR3 DNA follows: TGCGCCAGCAGCTTGTTCCGGGACACCGGGGAGCTGTTTTTT. This encodes CASSLFRDTGELFF.

The rearrangement joins TRBV4-1 to TRBJ2-5; D tentatively reads TRBD1 or TRBD2 (5 bases each). CDR1 MGHRA and CDR2 YSYEKL come from the germline V gene. V was clipped by 6 bases and J by 4 bases, with 12 bases between them. This CDR3 is 13 amino acids long. The CDR3 loop reads CASSPNGAETQYF. In nucleotides, the CDR3 is TGCGCCAGCAGTCCAAACGGGGCAGAGACCCAGTACTTC.

The chain joins TRBV7-2 to TRBJ2-7; 9 bases fit TRBD2. Germline lookup yields CDR1 SGHTA and CDR2 FQGNSA. The V gene end was trimmed by 5 bases and the J gene end by 3 bases; junction bases not matched to a gene: 8. This CDR3 is 15 amino acids long. The CDR3 here is CASSPPSGRIYEQYF. Here the CDR3 DNA reads TGTGCCAGCAGCCCGCCCAGCGGGAGGATCTACGAGCAGTACTTC. Combining the CDR3 with reference TRBV7-2 and TRBJ2-7 gives the whole variable domain GAGVSQSPSNKVTEKGKDVELRCDPISGHTALYWYRQSLGQGLEFLIYFQGNSAPDKSGLPSDRFSAERTGGSVSTLTIQRTQQEDSAVYLCASSPPSGRIYEQYFGPGTRLTVT.

This clonotype was seen a handful of times. The chain is built from TRBV11-2 and TRBJ2-7, with D unresolved. There are 12 residues in the CDR3. The germline V gene encodes CDR1 SGHAT and CDR2 FQNNGV. Trimming shortened V by 5 bases and J by 1 base, and 6 bases separated the two germline ends. Here the CDR3 reads CASSPQSYEQYV. The CDR3 DNA sequence: TGTGCCAGCAGCCCGCAGTCCTACGAGCAGTACGTC.

The CDR3 nucleotides are TGTGCCAGCAGCTCCCTTGGGGGAGCGACCTACGAGCAGTACTTC. Amino acids: CASSSLGGATYEQYF. The chain employs TRBV5-6 and TRBJ2-7, with D perhaps assigned TRBD1 or TRBD2 (5 bases each). The CDR3 has 15 residues. V was clipped by 3 bases and J by 2 bases, with 15 bases between them. Per the germline V gene, CDR1 is SGHDT and CDR2 is YYEEEE.

This chain uses TRBV19 with TRBJ1-2; 9 bases are shared with TRBD1. Germline CDR1 reads LNHDA; CDR2 reads SQIVND (reference sequence). The CDR3 is made up of 15 amino acids. V lost 10 bases, J lost 4 bases, and 13 bases stayed unmatched. The CDR3 bases are TGTGCCACAACAAGGCCGGGACAGGGCCGCTATGGCTACACCTTC. This gives the protein CATTRPGQGRYGYTF. Complete variable domain (other parts from reference TRBV19 and TRBJ1-2): DGGITQSPKYLFRKEGQNVTLSCEQNLNHDAMYWYRQDPGQGLRLIYYSQIVNDFQKGDIAEGYSVSREKKESFPLTVTSAQKNPTAFYLCATTRPGQGRYGYTFGSGTRLTVV.